The TCR beta chain under discussion was sequenced for a study of cytomegalovirus exposure and HLA in healthy donors. Notes on the study in general: An analysis done earlier found most TCR beta V segments productive about 87% or about 30% of the time.

There are a few counts of this clone. Its antigen remains unknown. 60 Vbeta and 13 Jbeta primers were used in PCR. Assay used: immunoSEQ multiplex PCR; TCRdb lists only in-frame clones, some missing. The data hold roughly 97,000 clones, with about a tenth observed a single time. Material for sequencing was PBMCs. This clonotype was obtained from a man aged 45 to 65 in good health and CMV-seropositive.

CDR3 residues: CATSRETTGVNTEAFF. The CDR3 coding sequence is TGTGCCACCAGCAGAGAGACGACAGGGGTGAACACTGAAGCTTTCTTT. V is TRBV15 and J is TRBJ1-1; TRBD1 matches 8 bases. The germline CDR1 and CDR2 sequences are LNHNV and YYDKDF (reference sequence). The CDR3 is 16 residues long. The J segment lost 0 bases and the V segment lost 0 bases, leaving 3 bases of the junction unmatched.